A single sample gave rise to the 2 T cell receptor beta chains below, sequenced in a study of cytomegalovirus exposure and HLA in healthy donors. PCR primers comprised 60 Vbeta and 13 Jbeta primers. Measured with immunoSEQ multiplex PCR; TCRdb has only the in-frame clones, and not every one. The table lists under 250,000 clones, under 85% of them singletons. The sample taken for sequencing was PBMCs. The source of these receptors is a woman aged 45-59 years in good health and CMV-seropositive.

This chain connects TRBV4-2 to TRBJ2-7; 10 nucleotides line up with TRBD1. Germline CDR1 is LGHNA and CDR2 is YNFKEQ. This CDR3 has 16 residues. V gave up 0 bases and J gave up 3 bases; unmatched junction bases: 5. The CDR3 loop is CASSQDVGQGLYEQYF. CDR3 bases: TGTGCCAGCAGCCAAGATGTGGGACAGGGGCTCTACGAGCAGTACTTC.

This clone was recorded once. V gene TRBV7-2 combines with J gene TRBJ2-7; D uncertain. The CDR3 is made up of 13 amino acids. The V end was cut by 3 bases, the J end by 5 bases, with 11 bases between. Per germline, CDR1 SGHTA and CDR2 FQGNSA. The CDR3 reads CASSLPYPHEQYF. The CDR3 region has the DNA TGTGCCAGCAGCTTGCCCTACCCTCACGAGCAGTACTTC.